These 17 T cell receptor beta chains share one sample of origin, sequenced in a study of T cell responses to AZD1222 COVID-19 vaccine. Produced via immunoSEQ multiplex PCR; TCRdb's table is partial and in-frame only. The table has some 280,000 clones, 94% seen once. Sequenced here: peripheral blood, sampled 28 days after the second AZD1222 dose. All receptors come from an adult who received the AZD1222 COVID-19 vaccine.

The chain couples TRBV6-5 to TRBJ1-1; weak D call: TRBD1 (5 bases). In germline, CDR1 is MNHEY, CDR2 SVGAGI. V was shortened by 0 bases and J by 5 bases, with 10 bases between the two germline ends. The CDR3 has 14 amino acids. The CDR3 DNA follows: TGTGCCAGCAGTTACTCAGGGAGGGGTACTGAAGCTTTCTTT. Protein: CASSYSGRGTEAFF.

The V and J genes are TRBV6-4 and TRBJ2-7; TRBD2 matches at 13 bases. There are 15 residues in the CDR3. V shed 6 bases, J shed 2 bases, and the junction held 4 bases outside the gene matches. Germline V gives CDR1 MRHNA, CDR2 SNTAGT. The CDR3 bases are TGTGCCAGCAGCGCGGGACTAGCGGGGCCCTACGAGCAGTACTTC. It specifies CASSAGLAGPYEQYF.

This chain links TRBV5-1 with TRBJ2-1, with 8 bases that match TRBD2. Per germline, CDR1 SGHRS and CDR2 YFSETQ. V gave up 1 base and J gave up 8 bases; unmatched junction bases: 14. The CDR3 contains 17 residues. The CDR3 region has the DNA TGCGCCAGCAGCTTGCGTACTGGGCGGGGGGACCTTGATGAGCAGTTCTTC. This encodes CASSLRTGRGDLDEQFF. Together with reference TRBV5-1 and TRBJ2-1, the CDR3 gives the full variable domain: KAGVTQTPRYLIKTRGQQVTLSCSPISGHRSVSWYQQTPGQGLQFLFEYFSETQRNKGNFPGRFSGRQFSNSRSEMNVSTLELGDSALYLCASSLRTGRGDLDEQFFGPGTRLTVL.

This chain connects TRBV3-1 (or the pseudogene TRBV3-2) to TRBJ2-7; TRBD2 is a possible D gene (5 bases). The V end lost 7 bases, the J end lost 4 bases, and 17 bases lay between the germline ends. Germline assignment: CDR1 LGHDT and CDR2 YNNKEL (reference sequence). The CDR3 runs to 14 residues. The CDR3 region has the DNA TGTGCCAGCACCGCAGGTGCGGGCGCTTACGAGCAGTACTTC. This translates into CASTAGAGAYEQYF.

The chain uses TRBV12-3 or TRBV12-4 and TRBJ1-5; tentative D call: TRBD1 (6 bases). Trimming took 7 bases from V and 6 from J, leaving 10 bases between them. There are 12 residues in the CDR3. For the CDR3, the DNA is TGTGCCAGCACCCAGGGGCCTCAGCCCCAGCATTTT. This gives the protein CASTQGPQPQHF.

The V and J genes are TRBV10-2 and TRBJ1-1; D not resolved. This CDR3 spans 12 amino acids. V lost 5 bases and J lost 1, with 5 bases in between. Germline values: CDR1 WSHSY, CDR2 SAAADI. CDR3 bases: TGCGCCAGCAGTCCCGCGAACACTGAAGCTTTCTTT. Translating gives CASSPANTEAFF.

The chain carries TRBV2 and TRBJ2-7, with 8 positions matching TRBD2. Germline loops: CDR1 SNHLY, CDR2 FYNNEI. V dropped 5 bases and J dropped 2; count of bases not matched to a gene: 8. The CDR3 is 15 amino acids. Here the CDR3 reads CASSHRTSGTYEQYF. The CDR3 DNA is TGTGCCAGCAGTCACAGAACTAGCGGCACCTACGAGCAGTACTTC.

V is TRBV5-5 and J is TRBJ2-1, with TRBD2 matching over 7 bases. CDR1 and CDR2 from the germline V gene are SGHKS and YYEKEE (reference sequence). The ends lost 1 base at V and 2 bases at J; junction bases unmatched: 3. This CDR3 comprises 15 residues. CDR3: CASSLTRGTYNEQFF. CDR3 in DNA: TGTGCCAGCAGCTTGACGCGGGGGACCTACAATGAGCAGTTCTTC.

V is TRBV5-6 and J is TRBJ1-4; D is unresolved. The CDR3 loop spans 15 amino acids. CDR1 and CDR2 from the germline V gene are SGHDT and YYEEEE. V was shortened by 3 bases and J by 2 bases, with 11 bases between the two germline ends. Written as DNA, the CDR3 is TGTGCCAGCAGCTCCAATGGAGGGACTAATGAAAAACTGTTTTTT. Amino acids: CASSSNGGTNEKLFF. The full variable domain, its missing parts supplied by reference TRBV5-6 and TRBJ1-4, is DAGVTQSPTHLIKTRGQQVTLRCSPKSGHDTVSWYQQALGQGPQFIFQYYEEEERQRGNFPDRFSGHQFPNYSSELNVNALLLGDSALYLCASSSNGGTNEKLFFGSGTQLSVL.

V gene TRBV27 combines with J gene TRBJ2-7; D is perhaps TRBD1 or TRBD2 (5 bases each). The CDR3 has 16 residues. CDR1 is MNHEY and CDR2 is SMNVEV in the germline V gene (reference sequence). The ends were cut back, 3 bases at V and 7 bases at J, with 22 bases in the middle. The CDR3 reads CASSFYPPGHSREQYF. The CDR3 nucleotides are TGTGCCAGCAGTTTCTACCCCCCGGGGCATTCCCGAGAGCAGTACTTC.

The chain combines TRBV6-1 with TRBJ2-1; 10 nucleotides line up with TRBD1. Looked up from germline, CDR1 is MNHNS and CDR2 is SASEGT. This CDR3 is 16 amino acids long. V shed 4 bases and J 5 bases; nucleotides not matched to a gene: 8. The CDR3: CASSGLDRGLNNEQFF. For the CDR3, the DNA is TGTGCCAGCAGTGGACTTGACAGGGGGCTCAACAATGAGCAGTTCTTC.

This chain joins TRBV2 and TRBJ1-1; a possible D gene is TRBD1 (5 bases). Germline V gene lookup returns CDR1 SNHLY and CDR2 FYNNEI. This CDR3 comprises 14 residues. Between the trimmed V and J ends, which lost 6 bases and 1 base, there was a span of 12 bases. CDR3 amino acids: CASREGRGNTEAFF. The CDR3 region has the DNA TGTGCCAGCAGGGAGGGGCGAGGGAACACTGAAGCTTTCTTT.

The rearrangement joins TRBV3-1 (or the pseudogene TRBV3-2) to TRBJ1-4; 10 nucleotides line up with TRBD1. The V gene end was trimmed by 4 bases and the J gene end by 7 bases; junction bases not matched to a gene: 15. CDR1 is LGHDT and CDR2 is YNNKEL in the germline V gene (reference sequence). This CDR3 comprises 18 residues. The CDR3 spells CASSPITGTGAPSEKLFF. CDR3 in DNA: TGTGCCAGCAGCCCTATTACCGGGACAGGGGCTCCTAGTGAAAAACTGTTTTTT.

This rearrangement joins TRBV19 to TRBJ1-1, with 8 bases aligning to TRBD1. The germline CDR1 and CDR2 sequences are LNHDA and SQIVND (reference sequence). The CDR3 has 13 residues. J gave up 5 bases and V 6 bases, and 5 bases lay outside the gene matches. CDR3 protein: CASSLQGGTEAFF. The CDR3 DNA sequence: TGTGCCAGTAGCTTACAGGGGGGAACTGAAGCTTTCTTT. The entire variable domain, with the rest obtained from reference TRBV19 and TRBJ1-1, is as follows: DGGITQSPKYLFRKEGQNVTLSCEQNLNHDAMYWYRQDPGQGLRLIYYSQIVNDFQKGDIAEGYSVSREKKESFPLTVTSAQKNPTAFYLCASSLQGGTEAFFGQGTRLTVV.

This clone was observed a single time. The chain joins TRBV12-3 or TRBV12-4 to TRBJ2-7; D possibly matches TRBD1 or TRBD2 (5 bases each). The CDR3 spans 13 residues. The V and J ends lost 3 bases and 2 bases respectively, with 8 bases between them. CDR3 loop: CASSLGEPYEQYF. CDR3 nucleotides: TGTGCCAGCAGTTTGGGGGAACCCTACGAGCAGTACTTC.

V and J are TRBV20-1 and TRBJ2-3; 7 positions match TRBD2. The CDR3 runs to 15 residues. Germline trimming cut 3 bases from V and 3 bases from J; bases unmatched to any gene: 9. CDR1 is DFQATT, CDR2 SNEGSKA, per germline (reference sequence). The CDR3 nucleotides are TGCAGTGCTAGTCCCAGCGGGACCGCGACAGATACGCAGTATTTT. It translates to CSASPSGTATDTQYF.

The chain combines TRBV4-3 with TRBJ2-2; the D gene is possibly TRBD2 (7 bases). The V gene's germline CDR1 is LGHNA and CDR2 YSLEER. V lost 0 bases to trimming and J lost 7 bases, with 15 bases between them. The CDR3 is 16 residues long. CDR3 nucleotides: TGCGCCAGCAGCCAAGATGGGGGGGCTTGGCGCGGGGAGCTGTTTTTT. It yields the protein CASSQDGGAWRGELFF.